Each of the 11 T cell receptor beta chains below was sequenced from the same sample in a study of cytomegalovirus exposure and HLA in healthy donors. The PCR made use of 60 Vbeta and 13 Jbeta primers. Repertoires were generated with immunoSEQ multiplex PCR, while TCRdb's copy carries only in-frame clones and drops some. This table holds 150,000 to 200,000 clones, about 80% found once. The sequencing sample was made of PBMCs. The receptors were gathered from a man aged 25-45 years in good health and CMV-seropositive.

The genes are TRBV7-8 and TRBJ1-6; D is unresolved. V dropped 2 bases and J dropped 0 bases, with 8 bases sitting between them. CDR3 length equals 16 residues. Per germline, CDR1 SGHVS and CDR2 FQNEAQ. This CDR3 is CASSLQISSYNSPLHF. The CDR3, as DNA: TGTGCCAGCAGCTTACAAATTAGCTCCTATAATTCACCCCTCCACTTT.

The chain joins TRBV6-1 to TRBJ2-3, with 8 positions matching TRBD1. With 5 bases clipped from V and 3 bases from J, the junction kept 7 bases outside the gene matches. Germline V lookup: CDR1 MNHNS, CDR2 SASEGT. The CDR3 consists of 15 residues. This CDR3 is CASSLQGARTDTQYF. DNA of the CDR3: TGTGCCAGCAGTTTGCAGGGGGCGCGGACAGATACGCAGTATTTT.

The J gene is TRBJ2-1, the V gene TRBV7-2; TRBD1 is a possible D gene (6 bases). The CDR3 has 17 residues. The germline V gene encodes CDR1 SGHTA and CDR2 FQGNSA. V was shortened by 0 bases and J by 0 bases, with 12 bases between the two germline ends. CDR3 DNA: TGTGCCAGCAGCTTAGCCCGGACAGCCCCCTCCTACAATGAGCAGTTCTTC. This gives the protein CASSLARTAPSYNEQFF.

The chain is built from TRBV25-1 and TRBJ2-7; a weak D match, TRBD2 (5 bases). The germline CDR1 and CDR2 sequences are MGHDK and SYGVNS. CDR3 size: 14 residues. Deletions cut 5 bases from V and 3 bases from J, with 14 bases between. CDR3 residues: CASSLGLPLYEQYF. DNA of the CDR3: TGTGCCAGCAGTCTTGGACTCCCACTCTACGAGCAGTACTTC.

The CDR3 DNA reads as TGTGCCGCCCACAGGGGGCCTAAAAACATTCAGTACTTC. This encodes CAAHRGPKNIQYF. The chain carries TRBV30 and TRBJ2-4, with 9 bases that match TRBD1. This CDR3 has 13 amino acids. CDR1 and CDR2 (germline): GTSNPN, SVGIG (reference sequence). V trimming: 8 bases; J trimming: 4 bases; junction bases outside the gene matches: 6.

This rearrangement joins TRBV5-4 to TRBJ1-1; D remains unclear. The ends were cut back, 4 bases at V and 10 bases at J, with 23 bases in the middle. CDR1 SGHNT and CDR2 YYREEE come from the germline V gene (reference sequence). The length of the CDR3 is 15 residues. The CDR3: CASSPGRGPRSGAFF. The CDR3 DNA is TGTGCCAGCAGCCCCGGGCGAGGGCCACGGAGCGGAGCTTTCTTT.

The rearrangement links TRBV28 to TRBJ1-2; 7 bases match TRBD1. Trimming cost V 4 bases and J 2 bases; bases outside gene matches: 10. This CDR3 comprises 16 residues. Germline CDR1 MDHEN, CDR2 SYDVKM. Here the CDR3 reads CASSSQPRGANYGYTF. The CDR3 region has the DNA TGTGCCAGCAGTTCCCAACCCAGGGGGGCCAACTATGGCTACACCTTC.

The chain links TRBV7-2 to TRBJ2-7; D unclear. CDR1 SGHTA and CDR2 FQGNSA come from the germline V gene. The CDR3 covers 15 residues. V gave up 0 bases and J gave up 2 bases, with 11 bases separating them. The CDR3 bases are TGTGCCAGCAGCTTAGCCCCGGTTTTAACCTACGAGCAGTACTTC. Its translation: CASSLAPVLTYEQYF.

V and J are TRBV21-1 and TRBJ1-5; whether TRBD1, the table's D call, matches the DNA was not checked. TRBV21-1 is flagged as a pseudogene. The CDR3 is made up of 13 amino acids. CDR3 in amino acids: CASTVTEDQPQHF. The CDR3, as DNA: TGTGCCAGCACGGTAACAGAAGATCAGCCCCAGCATTTT.

The chain links TRBV7-3 to TRBJ2-1, with 9 bases matching TRBD2. J gave up 8 bases and V 6 bases, and 14 bases lay outside the gene matches. The CDR3 loop spans 16 amino acids. The germline gives CDR1 SGHTA, CDR2 FQGTGA. The CDR3 sequence is CASSPRWREGRDEQFF. DNA of the CDR3: TGTGCCAGCAGTCCCCGGTGGCGGGAGGGCCGGGATGAGCAGTTCTTC. The full variable domain, its missing parts supplied by reference TRBV7-3 and TRBJ2-1, is GAGVSQTPSNKVTEKGKYVELRCDPISGHTALYWYRQSLGQGPEFLIYFQGTGAADDSGLPNDRFFAVRPEGSVSTLKIQRTERGDSAVYLCASSPRWREGRDEQFFGPGTRLTVL.

The chain is built from TRBV6-5 and TRBJ1-2; D unclear. This CDR3 comprises 11 residues. Deletions cut 8 bases from V and 8 bases from J, with 12 bases between. Germline CDR1 is MNHEY and CDR2 is SVGAGI. CDR3 DNA sequence: TGTGCCAGCGGTACAAGTTCGGGCTACACCTTC. This sequence encodes CASGTSSGYTF.